The clone carrying this T cell receptor (beta chain) was seen more than once but under ten times. Antigen: not known. The source of the sample is a study of identical twins. The CDR3 spans 15 residues. In germline, CDR1 is MGHDK, CDR2 SYGVNS. V was cut by 1 base and J by 5 bases, with 14 bases left in between. Findings of the study overall: Donors were not followed over many years; analysis was cross-sectional. Memory repertoires lacked the insertion deficit that abundant cord blood beta clonotypes showed.

TCRdb called the 5' RACE reads again in MiXCR, with one record for every CDR3 protein. This table has 250,000 or so distinct CDR3 sequences, about 8.3% appearing once. These records were also assigned to another study, of yellow fever vaccine responses in identical twins. That work adds: The authors reported partly convergent, partly personalized vaccine responses in identical twins.

This sequence originates from a woman younger than 30 in good health. V gene TRBV25-1 combines with J gene TRBJ2-5; the D call may be TRBD1 or TRBD2 (5 bases each). The source material was CD8+ T cells sorted from blood. The CDR3 nucleotides are TGTGCCAGCAGTGAATGGGCCCGGGGCTGGGAGACCCAGTACTTC. Residues: CASSEWARGWETQYF.